This TCR beta chain was sequenced during a study of blood T cell repertoires in COVID-19. Study background: COVID-19 samples from acute and convalescent phases originated in the United States, Italy and Spain. T cells, B-cell-depleted T cells, or PBMCs supplied cDNA or gDNA.

V lost 0 bases, J lost 8 bases, and 16 bases lay in between. The germline gives CDR1 MNHEY, CDR2 SVGAGI. This CDR3 is built from 16 residues. As handled by the study authors: Estimation of nucleated cell counts relied on the amplification of reference gene primers. Only in-frame clones appear in the TCRdb table, and some are missing; sequencing was by immunoSEQ multiplex PCR. V, J and clone size derive from that table, while D and trimming were established from the DNA sequence. The table has roughly 100,000 clones, about 88% seen once. The chain links TRBV6-5 to TRBJ1-4; D gene ambiguous. The TCR originated in a woman older than 75 with acute or convalescent COVID-19. Sequencing input: peripheral blood. The CDR3 spells CASSYSWRYSREKLFF. The CDR3 DNA reads as TGTGCCAGCAGTTACTCGTGGCGGTACTCTCGGGAAAAACTGTTTTTT.